The clone carrying this T cell receptor beta chain was counted a few times. Profiling relied on immunoSEQ multiplex PCR, and the TCRdb table lists in-frame clones only, not all of them. The table records roughly 100,000 clones, roughly 89% of them present only once. The CDR3 runs 14 residues. Germline V gives CDR1 KGHSH, CDR2 LQKENI. V lost 0 bases and J lost 4, with 9 bases in between. The record originates from a study of identifying expanded T cells in peripheral blood. During the collection period, no donor immune events like infections were recorded. The rearrangement joins TRBV18 to TRBJ1-2, with D uncertain. Sequenced: blood. This receptor was taken from a person aged 18-69 years in good health. The CDR3 loop reads CASSPPGLVYGYTF. The DNA for the CDR3 is TGTGCCAGCTCACCACCGGGATTGGTCTATGGCTACACCTTC.